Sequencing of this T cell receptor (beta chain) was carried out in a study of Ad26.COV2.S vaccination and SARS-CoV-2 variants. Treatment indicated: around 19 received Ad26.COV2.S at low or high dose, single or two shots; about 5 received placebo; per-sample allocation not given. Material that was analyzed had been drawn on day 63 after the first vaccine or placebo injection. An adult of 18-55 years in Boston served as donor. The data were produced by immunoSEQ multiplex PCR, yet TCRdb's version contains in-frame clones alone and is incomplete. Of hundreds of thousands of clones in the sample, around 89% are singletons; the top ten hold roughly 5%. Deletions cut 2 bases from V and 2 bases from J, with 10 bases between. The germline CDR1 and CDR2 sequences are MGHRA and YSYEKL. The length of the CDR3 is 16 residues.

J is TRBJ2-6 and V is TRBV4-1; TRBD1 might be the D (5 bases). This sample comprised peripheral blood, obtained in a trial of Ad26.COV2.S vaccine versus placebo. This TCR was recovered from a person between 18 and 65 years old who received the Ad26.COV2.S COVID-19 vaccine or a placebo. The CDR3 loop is CASSQPGQAGANVLTF. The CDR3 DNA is TGCGCCAGCAGCCAACCCGGACAAGCTGGGGCCAACGTCCTGACTTTC.